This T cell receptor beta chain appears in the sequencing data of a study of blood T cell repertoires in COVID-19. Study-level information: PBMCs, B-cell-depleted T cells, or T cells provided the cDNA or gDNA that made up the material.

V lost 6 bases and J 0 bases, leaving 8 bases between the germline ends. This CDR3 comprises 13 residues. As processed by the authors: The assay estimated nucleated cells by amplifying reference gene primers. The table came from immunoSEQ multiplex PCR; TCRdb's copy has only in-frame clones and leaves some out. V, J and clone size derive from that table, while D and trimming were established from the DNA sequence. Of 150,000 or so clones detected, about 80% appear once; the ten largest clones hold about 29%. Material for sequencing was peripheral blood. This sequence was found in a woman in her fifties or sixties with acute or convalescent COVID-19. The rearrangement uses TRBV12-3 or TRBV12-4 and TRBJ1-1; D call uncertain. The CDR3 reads CASSLYMNTEAFF. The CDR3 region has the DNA TGTGCCAGCAGCCTGTACATGAACACTGAAGCTTTCTTT.